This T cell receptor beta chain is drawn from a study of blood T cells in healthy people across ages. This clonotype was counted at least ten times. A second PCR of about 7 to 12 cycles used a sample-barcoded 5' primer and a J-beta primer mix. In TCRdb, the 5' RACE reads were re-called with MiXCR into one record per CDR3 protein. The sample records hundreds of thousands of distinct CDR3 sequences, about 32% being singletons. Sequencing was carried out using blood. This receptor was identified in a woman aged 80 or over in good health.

In DNA, the CDR3 is TGCGCCAGCAGCCCGACAGGTGCCTACGAGCAGTACTTC. Translating gives CASSPTGAYEQYF. J is TRBJ2-7 and V is TRBV5-1, with a weak D call TRBD1 (6 bases). Trimming took 4 bases from V and 2 from J, leaving 10 bases between them. This CDR3 region has 13 residues. Per germline, CDR1 SGHRS and CDR2 YFSETQ.